The text below deals with one T cell receptor beta chain. Its antigen is undetermined. Expressed TCRB transcripts were sequenced, since all the RNA that had been isolated was reverse transcribed. Libraries were prepared by immunoSEQ multiplex PCR; TCRdb keeps only in-frame clonotypes and omits some of them. This sample yields 55,000 to 85,000 clones, of which approximately 47% are seen a single time; about 0.74% belongs to the top ten. This entry is derived from a study of beta chain features in type 1 diabetes. Germline V gene lookup returns CDR1 KGHSH and CDR2 LQKENI. J gave up 3 bases and V 4 bases, and 11 bases lay outside the gene matches. There are 17 residues in the CDR3. General study findings and limits: Fewer insertions but more deletions were seen at VDJ junctions in type 1 diabetes patients. Shorter TCRB CDR3s, moderately but significantly so, were found in Type 1 diabetes patients in all four CD4+ subsets.

The TCR comes from a young man with type 1 diabetes. The gene calls are TRBV18 and TRBJ2-1; 8 nucleotides line up with TRBD1. The sequenced material came from central memory CD4+ T cells from blood. The DNA of the CDR3 is TGTGCCAGCTCACGCGTCTCCAGGGGGCAAGGCTACAATGAGCAGTTCTTC. This translates into CASSRVSRGQGYNEQFF.